The T cell receptor beta chain under discussion was sequenced for a study of blood T cells in healthy people across ages. Primers used in a second PCR of about 7 to 11 cycles were a sample-barcoded 5' primer and a J-beta primer mix. TCRdb reprocessed the 5' RACE reads with MiXCR, giving one entry per CDR3 protein. The sample yields 800,000 to 950,000 distinct CDR3 sequences, around 36% seen once. This clonotype showed up just a few times. The specimen sequenced was blood. The TCR was taken from a man between 18 and 29 years old in good health.

The CDR3 protein is CASSGAGYLNYGYTF. CDR3 nucleotide sequence: TGTGCCAGCAGCGGGGCAGGCTACCTTAACTATGGCTACACCTTC. This chain joins TRBV16 and TRBJ1-2; possibly TRBD1 for D (5 bases). The CDR3 sequence is 15 residues long. Trimming pared 5 bases from V and 1 base from J, leaving 14 bases between. Germline V gives CDR1 KGHSY, CDR2 FQNENV.